The 25 T cell receptor beta chains below come from one sample, sequenced in a study of cytomegalovirus exposure and HLA in healthy donors. Use of 60 Vbeta and 13 Jbeta primers characterized the PCR. TCRdb's copy holds only in-frame clones and misses some; the assay was immunoSEQ multiplex PCR. This sample lists 70,000 to 75,000 clones; its ten largest clones have approximately 3.8%. Sequenced sample: PBMCs. These receptors all stem from a female donor in good health and CMV-seropositive.

V gene TRBV4-1 combines with J gene TRBJ1-3, with 10 bases identical to TRBD1. From germline, CDR1 is MGHRA and CDR2 YSYEKL. V was clipped by 2 bases and J by 3 bases; unmatched bases: 1. This CDR3 is 15 amino acids long. The CDR3 DNA sequence: TGCGCCAGCAGCCAAAGGGACAGGGGTGGAAACACCATATATTTT. This sequence encodes CASSQRDRGGNTIYF.

The rearrangement joins TRBV6-1 to TRBJ2-5; 7 positions agree with TRBD1. Germline V gene lookup returns CDR1 MNHNS and CDR2 SASEGT. The CDR3 loop spans 15 amino acids. Trimming took 2 bases from V and 5 from J; bases not matched to a gene: 8. This CDR3 is CASSELYRGAETQYF. The CDR3, as DNA: TGTGCCAGCAGTGAACTCTACAGGGGAGCGGAGACCCAGTACTTC.

The CDR3 loop reads CASSSGHPPLHF. The CDR3 bases are TGTGCCAGCAGCTCGGGACACCCACCCCTCCACTTT. J is TRBJ1-6 and V is TRBV7-2; possibly TRBD1 for D (6 bases). Trimming pared 4 bases from V and 11 bases from J, leaving 9 bases between. The CDR3 loop spans 12 amino acids. Germline CDR1 is SGHTA and CDR2 is FQGNSA.

The chain has TRBV4-1 and TRBJ2-7; weak D call: TRBD2 (5 bases). V was cut by 2 bases and J by 3 bases, with 14 bases left in between. Germline CDR1 reads MGHRA; CDR2 reads YSYEKL. The CDR3 runs 15 residues. Here the CDR3 DNA reads TGCGCCAGCAGCCAACCCGGGAAAGGGAACTACGAGCAGTACTTC. Its protein product is CASSQPGKGNYEQYF.

This chain joins TRBV4-1 and TRBJ2-7, with TRBD2 matching 13 bases. CDR1 is MGHRA, CDR2 YSYEKL, per germline. The CDR3 is made up of 19 amino acids. Trimming removed 1 base from V and 2 bases from J; junction bases left unmatched: 11. CDR3 in amino acids: CASSQGRGIGTSGAYEQYF. CDR3 sequence (DNA): TGCGCCAGCAGCCAAGGTCGGGGAATAGGGACTAGCGGGGCCTACGAGCAGTACTTC.

The V call is TRBV6-5, the J call TRBJ2-3; a possible D gene is TRBD1 (5 bases). Germline V gene data show CDR1 as MNHEY and CDR2 as SVGAGI. This CDR3 is 15 amino acids long. The germline V and J ends were trimmed by 0 bases and 3 bases, with 10 bases remaining between them. CDR3 sequence: CASSYSGRGTDTQYF. In nucleotides, the CDR3 is TGTGCCAGCAGTTACTCGGGAAGGGGTACAGATACGCAGTATTTT.

The chain is built from TRBV18 and TRBJ1-2; possibly TRBD1 for D (5 bases). Trimming stripped 3 bases from V and 4 bases from J, with 18 bases between. CDR3 length: 16 residues. Germline lookup yields CDR1 KGHSH and CDR2 LQKENI. The CDR3 region has the DNA TGTGCCAGCTCACCTCAGGGTGGCGGCGGACCCTATGGCTACACCTTC. Its protein is CASSPQGGGGPYGYTF.

The chain employs TRBV29-1 and TRBJ2-1; TRBD2 agrees at 11 bases. Germline trimming cut 4 bases from V and 14 bases from J; bases unmatched to any gene: 13. Germline V CDR1 and CDR2: SQVTM, ANQGSEA. The CDR3 loop spans 14 amino acids. CDR3 bases: TGCAGCGTTGGGCCGGGACTAGCGGACCCCGGGGAGTTCTTC. Residues: CSVGPGLADPGEFF.

Considering frequency, this clone is medium-sized (0.01 to 0.1%). The CDR3 is CASSIRAGGGYNEQFF. The CDR3 DNA reads TGTGCCAGTAGTATCAGAGCGGGGGGTGGCTACAATGAGCAGTTCTTC. J is TRBJ2-1 and V is TRBV19; 9 nucleotides line up with TRBD2. Germline V gene sequence: CDR1 LNHDA, CDR2 SQIVND (reference sequence). CDR3 length: 16 amino acids. V shed 3 bases, J shed 3 bases, and the junction held 6 bases outside the gene matches.

As regards this clone: Its ends do not fully match the called genes, so a read error is possible. V is TRBV9 and J is TRBJ1-5; D call uncertain. CDR1 and CDR2 from the germline V gene are SGDLS and YYNGEE. This CDR3 has 14 amino acids. The CDR3 sequence: CASSVGGSGQHQHF. The DNA for the CDR3 is TGTGCCAGCAGCGTAGGTGGGAGCGGGCAGCACCAGCATTTT.

The chain links TRBV19 to TRBJ2-3; unclear D gene. The CDR3 is 15 amino acids. Germline V gene lookup returns CDR1 LNHDA and CDR2 SQIVND (reference sequence). V was shortened by 3 bases and J by 2 bases, with 12 bases between the two germline ends. In DNA, the CDR3 is TGTGCCAGTAGTATTTCCGGGTCCTCCACAGATACGCAGTATTTT. Its translation: CASSISGSSTDTQYF.

The chain couples TRBV11-1 to TRBJ2-7; the D is unclear. Between the trimmed V and J ends, which lost 4 bases and 1 base, there was a span of 5 bases. This CDR3 is 12 amino acids long. CDR1 and CDR2 from the germline V gene are SGHAT and FQDESV (reference sequence). CDR3 in amino acids: CASSSGSYEQYF. Written as DNA, the CDR3 is TGTGCCAGCAGCTCCGGGTCCTACGAGCAGTACTTC.

The rearrangement joins TRBV10-3 to TRBJ1-5; D is possibly TRBD1 (6 bases). The CDR3 extends over 14 amino acids. Trimming stripped 5 bases from V and 4 bases from J, with 12 bases between. From germline, CDR1 is ENHRY and CDR2 SYGVKD. CDR3 in DNA: TGTGCCATCAGTCATACAGGGAAAAATCAGCCCCAGCATTTT. Residues: CAISHTGKNQPQHF.

The rearrangement uses TRBV7-9 and TRBJ2-3; D might be TRBD1 (7 bases). The CDR3 is made up of 15 amino acids. Deletions cut 3 bases from V and 2 bases from J, with 12 bases between. Germline-derived CDR1 and CDR2 are SEHNR and FQNEAQ (reference sequence). CDR3: CASSLAGQNTDTQYF. CDR3 nucleotides: TGTGCCAGCAGCTTGGCGGGACAGAACACAGATACGCAGTATTTT.

The chain links TRBV14 to TRBJ1-1, with D possibly matching TRBD1 (5 bases). The CDR3 has 15 amino acids. From germline, CDR1 is SGHDN and CDR2 FVKESK. V was trimmed by 5 bases and J by 4 bases, leaving 17 bases between them. Here the CDR3 reads CASSIQDPEITEAFF. The CDR3 DNA is TGTGCCAGCAGCATACAGGATCCAGAGATCACTGAAGCTTTCTTT.

The chain links TRBV11-2 to TRBJ2-1, with TRBD1 matching over 8 bases. V lost 3 bases, J lost 7 bases, and 11 bases stayed unmatched. Germline V gene data show CDR1 as SGHAT and CDR2 as FQNNGV. CDR3 length: 16 amino acids. CDR3 sequence reads: CASSFAPQGAQNEQFF. The CDR3 coding sequence is TGTGCCAGCAGCTTCGCACCTCAGGGGGCCCAGAATGAGCAGTTCTTC. Using reference TRBV11-2 and TRBJ2-1 for the parts outside the CDR3, the full variable domain is EAGVAQSPRYKIIEKRQSVAFWCNPISGHATLYWYQQILGQGPKLLIQFQNNGVVDDSQLPKDRFSAERLKGVDSTLKIQPAKLEDSAVYLCASSFAPQGAQNEQFFGPGTRLTVL.

The rearrangement links TRBV6-6 to TRBJ1-1; 9 nucleotides align to TRBD1. This CDR3 comprises 15 residues. J lost 4 bases, V lost 6 bases, and 9 bases had no gene match. Germline values: CDR1 MNHNY, CDR2 SVGAGI (reference sequence). CDR3 in DNA: TGTGCCAGCAGAACCGGGACAGGGTTAGTCACTGAAGCTTTCTTT. This gives the protein CASRTGTGLVTEAFF.

The gene calls are TRBV7-9 and TRBJ1-2; TRBD1 aligns across 9 bases. Trimming at V came to 4 bases and at J to 8 bases, leaving 11 bases not matched to a gene. CDR1 is SEHNR, CDR2 FQNEAQ, per germline (reference sequence). CDR3 length: 15 amino acids. CDR3 bases: TGTGCCAGCAGCTCTACCGGGACAGGGTTTATAGGCTACACCTTC. Amino acids: CASSSTGTGFIGYTF.

CDR3 DNA: TGTGCCAGCTCAGGACGGGACAGCGGCAATCAGCCCCAGCATTTT. The encoded protein is CASSGRDSGNQPQHF. The rearrangement uses TRBV18 and TRBJ1-5; 7 positions agree with TRBD1. Germline V gives CDR1 KGHSH, CDR2 LQKENI. The V and J ends lost 5 bases and 2 bases, in that order; junction bases with no gene match: 6. The CDR3 is made up of 15 amino acids.

The V and J genes are TRBV4-3 and TRBJ1-2; D call uncertain. Germline V lookup: CDR1 LGHNA, CDR2 YSLEER. Trimming removed 0 bases at V and 8 bases at J, with 13 bases between. CDR3 size: 14 residues. The CDR3, as DNA: TGCGCCAGCAGCCAAGATTTTTCGGTACGCGGCTACACCTTC. Protein: CASSQDFSVRGYTF.

This chain links TRBV28 with TRBJ1-4; 9 bases map to TRBD1. Germline values: CDR1 MDHEN, CDR2 SYDVKM. The CDR3 sequence is 13 residues long. The V segment lost 8 bases and the J segment 8 bases; nucleotides outside the gene matches: 6. The chain's CDR3 is CASGGTGSEKLFF. The CDR3 nucleotides are TGTGCCAGCGGCGGGACAGGGAGCGAAAAACTGTTTTTT.

The chain couples TRBV2 to TRBJ2-5; a possible D gene is TRBD2 (6 bases). The germline V gene has CDR1 SNHLY and CDR2 FYNNEI. The V end lost 7 bases, the J end lost 3 bases, and 12 bases lay between the germline ends. The CDR3 runs 13 residues. In nucleotides, the CDR3 is TGTGCCAGCACTGGGACTTCAAAAGAGACCCAGTACTTC. The encoded protein is CASTGTSKETQYF.

The chain carries TRBV7-2 and TRBJ1-5; 8 bases agree with TRBD1. Germline CDR1 SGHTA, CDR2 FQGNSA. The trim removed 5 bases at V and 2 bases at J, leaving 5 bases unmatched. The CDR3 has 15 amino acids. The CDR3 region is CASSPGGAGNQPQHF. CDR3 DNA sequence: TGTGCCAGCAGCCCAGGGGGCGCGGGCAATCAGCCCCAGCATTTT.

This rearrangement joins TRBV4-1 to TRBJ2-2; TRBD1 matches at 10 bases. The V gene's germline CDR1 is MGHRA and CDR2 YSYEKL. This CDR3 spans 17 amino acids. V gave up 3 bases and J gave up 5 bases; unmatched junction bases: 9. The CDR3 reads CASSHLMDRGSTGELFF. CDR3 nucleotides: TGCGCCAGCAGCCACTTGATGGACAGGGGGTCGACCGGGGAGCTGTTTTTT.

The rearrangement joins TRBV28 to TRBJ2-7; 7 bases are a match to TRBD1. The CDR3 is 12 amino acids. CDR1 and CDR2 (germline): MDHEN, SYDVKM. V lost 9 bases to trimming and J lost 7 bases; unmatched junction nucleotides: 9. The CDR3, as DNA: TGTGCCAGTCAGACAGGGCTAGTTGAGCAGTACTTC. Translated: CASQTGLVEQYF.